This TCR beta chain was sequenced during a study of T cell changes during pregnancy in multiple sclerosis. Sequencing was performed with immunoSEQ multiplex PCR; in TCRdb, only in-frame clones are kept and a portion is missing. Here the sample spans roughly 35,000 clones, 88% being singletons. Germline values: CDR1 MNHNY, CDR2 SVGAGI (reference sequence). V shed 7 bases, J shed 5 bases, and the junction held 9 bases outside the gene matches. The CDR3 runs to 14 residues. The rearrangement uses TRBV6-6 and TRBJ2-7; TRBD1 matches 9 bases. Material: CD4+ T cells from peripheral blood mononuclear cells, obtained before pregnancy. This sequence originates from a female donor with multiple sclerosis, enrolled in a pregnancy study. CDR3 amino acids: CASKRGQGNHEQYF. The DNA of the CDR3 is TGTGCCAGCAAGAGAGGACAGGGGAACCACGAGCAGTACTTC.